The 3 T cell receptor beta chains listed next were all sequenced from one sample in a study of beta chain features in type 1 diabetes. General study findings and limits: Across all four CD4+ subsets, people with type 1 diabetes showed modestly shorter TCRB CDR3s.

These receptors have no identified antigens. The entirety of the isolated RNA underwent reverse transcription, so expressed TCRB transcripts were sequenced. Sequencing was performed with immunoSEQ multiplex PCR; in TCRdb, only in-frame clones are kept and a portion is missing. Found here are about 180,000 clones, roughly 7.1% of them singletons; the top ten hold roughly 1%. The specimen sequenced was central memory CD4+ T cells from blood. The receptors derive from a woman in her thirties or forties with type 1 diabetes.

This clone was observed a few times. The genes are TRBV11-1 and TRBJ2-5; 9 bases align to TRBD2. V trimming: 5 bases; J trimming: 4 bases; junction bases outside the gene matches: 8. CDR3 length: 15 residues. The germline V gene encodes CDR1 SGHAT and CDR2 FQDESV (reference sequence). In DNA, the CDR3 is TGTGCCAGCAGCCAAATAGCGGGAGCCGGAGAGACCCAGTACTTC. Translating it yields CASSQIAGAGETQYF.

This clone was seen only a few times. The chain is built from TRBV7-2 and TRBJ2-3, with TRBD2 identical over 7 bases. This CDR3 has 15 amino acids. Germline V lookup: CDR1 SGHTA, CDR2 FQGNSA. With 6 bases clipped from V and 1 base from J, the junction kept 7 bases outside the gene matches. CDR3 DNA sequence: TGTGCCAGCAGACCAGCGGGGATCCGCACAGATACGCAGTATTTT. This encodes CASRPAGIRTDTQYF. Looking up the rest from reference TRBV7-2 and TRBJ2-3 gives the full variable domain: GAGVSQSPSNKVTEKGKDVELRCDPISGHTALYWYRQSLGQGLEFLIYFQGNSAPDKSGLPSDRFSAERTGGSVSTLTIQRTQQEDSAVYLCASRPAGIRTDTQYFGPGTRLTVL.

The sample holds a few counts of this clone. This chain links TRBV19 with TRBJ1-2, with 8 bases identical to TRBD1. The germline gives CDR1 LNHDA, CDR2 SQIVND (reference sequence). The CDR3 consists of 14 residues. The V and J ends lost 8 bases and 4 bases, in that order; junction bases with no gene match: 9. The CDR3 loop reads CASGSDRAGYGYTF. Written as DNA, the CDR3 is TGTGCCAGTGGCTCGGACAGGGCCGGCTATGGCTACACCTTC. Looking up the rest from reference TRBV19 and TRBJ1-2 gives the full variable domain: DGGITQSPKYLFRKEGQNVTLSCEQNLNHDAMYWYRQDPGQGLRLIYYSQIVNDFQKGDIAEGYSVSREKKESFPLTVTSAQKNPTAFYLCASGSDRAGYGYTFGSGTRLTVV.